This T cell receptor beta chain was identified in a study of regulatory T cells in long-lasting Graves disease. Study information: Patients met the persistent Graves' disease definition after over 5 years of antithyroid drugs with positive TSH receptor antibodies.

Relying on iRepertoire HTBI primers and Arm-PCR of CDR3 regions, the team built TCR beta libraries. TCRdb re-analysed the multiplex PCR reads in MiXCR, keeping a single row per CDR3 protein. This repertoire shows about 450,000 distinct CDR3 sequences, around a quarter found once; its top ten account for about 26%. As to time point: persistent/refractory GD, antithyroid drugs over 5 years with positive TRAb. RNA extracted from PBMCs served as the sequencing template. This clonotype occurred a few times. V was pared by 6 bases and J by 0 bases, with 19 bases of the junction left unmatched. CDR3 length: 20 amino acids. The germline V gene has CDR1 MRHNA and CDR2 SNTAGT.

The sequence was collected from a female donor with Graves disease. The chain is built from TRBV6-4 and TRBJ1-5, with 8 bases lining up with TRBD1. The sequencing here drew on peripheral blood mononuclear cells (PBMCs), taken when the disease was refractory, from a patient treated with antithyroid drugs. This chain's CDR3 is CASRRRWGRGPNYSNQPQHF. CDR3 coding DNA: TGTGCCAGCAGAAGAAGGTGGGGCAGGGGGCCTAATTATAGCAATCAGCCCCAGCATTTT.